The 17 T cell receptor beta chains reported below all come from one sample, sequenced in a study of neurological immune-mediated disorders. TCRdb re-analysed the 5' RACE reads in MiXCR, keeping a single row per CDR3 protein. The sample includes tens of thousands of distinct CDR3 sequences, less than 4% of them seen just once. Sequencing used PBMCs. Every receptor here comes from a man in his sixties with multiple sclerosis.

This clonotype was seen at least ten times. V and J are TRBV11-2 and TRBJ2-3; D not resolved. The germline V and J ends were trimmed by 6 bases and 7 bases, with 14 bases remaining between them. CDR1 and CDR2 from the germline V gene are SGHAT and FQNNGV. The CDR3 is 13 residues long. The CDR3 loop is CASRSLERYTQYF. In nucleotides, the CDR3 is TGTGCCAGCAGGTCTCTAGAAAGGTATACGCAGTATTTT.

This clonotype was counted many times. J is TRBJ2-1 and V is TRBV5-6, with a weak D call TRBD2 (6 bases). Trimming removed 5 bases from V and 10 bases from J, with 13 bases in between. This CDR3 contains 12 residues. Germline CDR1 is SGHDT and CDR2 is YYEEEE. The chain's CDR3 is CASRPWAGEQFF. The CDR3 DNA follows: TGTGCCAGCAGGCCTTGGGCGGGAGAGCAGTTCTTC.

This clonotype has a count of ten or more. The chain is built from TRBV7-9 and TRBJ1-1; the D is unclear. The V gene lost 2 bases and the J gene lost 11 bases, with 15 bases spanning the gap. Germline CDR1 reads SEHNR; CDR2 reads FQNEAQ (reference sequence). This CDR3 is 13 amino acids long. The CDR3, as DNA: TGTGCCAGCAGCTTAAATGACCCTCCAAAGGCTTTCTTT. Protein: CASSLNDPPKAFF.

In this sample, this clonotype turned up many times. This chain connects TRBV20-1 to TRBJ2-7; perhaps TRBD2 as D (6 bases). The V and J ends lost 3 bases and 5 bases respectively, with 8 bases between them. The CDR3 runs to 11 residues. Germline CDR1 DFQATT, CDR2 SNEGSKA (reference sequence). The CDR3 sequence: CSASRTNEQYF. The DNA for the CDR3 is TGCAGTGCTAGCAGGACTAACGAGCAGTACTTC.

This clonotype was seen only a few times. This CDR3 reads CASLQAIMGNTIYF. In DNA, the CDR3 is TGTGCCAGCTTACAGGCTATCATGGGAAACACCATATATTTT. The V gene is TRBV6-1, the J gene TRBJ1-3, with a weak D call TRBD1 (5 bases). The CDR3 loop spans 14 amino acids. Per germline, CDR1 MNHNS and CDR2 SASEGT. V lost 8 bases to trimming and J lost 4 bases, with 15 bases between them.

This clonotype was seen ten or more times. The chain couples TRBV5-1 to TRBJ1-1; 7 bases map to TRBD1. The germline gives CDR1 SGHRS, CDR2 YFSETQ. This CDR3 comprises 15 residues. V lost 0 bases, J lost 6 bases, and 8 bases stayed unmatched. The CDR3 bases are TGCGCCAGCAGCTTGGGTCATCAGGGGGTCCCTGAAGCTTTCTTT. Its protein product is CASSLGHQGVPEAFF.

A note on this clonotype: An end of the junction does not agree with germline; a read error may underlie this. This chain links TRBV3-1 with TRBJ1-6; D ambiguous. Germline V CDR1 and CDR2: LGHDT, YNNKEL (reference sequence). This CDR3 has 12 residues. CDR3 amino acids: CASSQEGKTLNF. The CDR3 DNA follows: TGTGCCAGCAGCCAAGAAGGCAAAACCCTCAACTTT.

This chain uses TRBV7-9 with TRBJ2-5, with D uncertain. The germline V gene has CDR1 SEHNR and CDR2 FQNEAQ (reference sequence). CDR3 length equals 13 residues. V lost 5 bases and J lost 6, with 13 bases in between. The CDR3 spells CASSQPPQKTQYF. The CDR3 nucleotides read TGTGCCAGCAGCCAGCCTCCGCAAAAGACCCAGTACTTC. The full variable domain, with the rest looked up from reference TRBV7-9 and TRBJ2-5, is DTGVSQNPRHKITKRGQNVTFRCDPISEHNRLYWYRQTLGQGPEFLTYFQNEAQLEKSRLLSDRFSAERPKGSFSTLEIQRTEQGDSAMYLCASSQPPQKTQYFGPGTRLLVL.

This clonotype was recorded many times. J is TRBJ1-1 and V is TRBV7-9; D not certain. The CDR3 has 12 amino acids. Trimming shortened V by 5 bases and J by 6 bases, and 10 bases separated the two germline ends. The germline V gene has CDR1 SEHNR and CDR2 FQNEAQ (reference sequence). CDR3 coding DNA: TGTGCCAGCAGCAAGCCGGTACCTGAAGCTTTCTTT. This codes for CASSKPVPEAFF.

This clonotype was found many times. J is TRBJ2-1 and V is TRBV20-1, with D perhaps TRBD2 (7 bases). V was trimmed by 3 bases and J by 6 bases, leaving 18 bases between them. The CDR3 has 15 amino acids. Germline-derived CDR1 and CDR2 are DFQATT and SNEGSKA (reference sequence). The CDR3 loop is CSARTGGPRSNEQFF. Written as DNA, the CDR3 is TGCAGTGCTAGGACCGGGGGGCCTAGGTCCAATGAGCAGTTCTTC.

This clonotype was counted between two and nine times. A much larger clone differs from this one at a single base, so this may be a read error. V gene TRBV6-1 combines with J gene TRBJ1-5, with a possible D match to TRBD1 (6 bases). This CDR3 is 14 amino acids long. CDR1 is MNHNS and CDR2 is SASEGT in the germline V gene. The V end lost 4 bases, the J end lost 9 bases, and 16 bases lay between the germline ends. The CDR3 bases are TGTGCCAGCAGTGTCACAGGGTCAAGTCGGCCCCAGCATTTT. Protein product: CASSVTGSSRPQHF.

J is TRBJ2-1 and V is TRBV7-8; 7 nucleotides agree with TRBD1. The length of the CDR3 is 15 residues. V was pared by 5 bases and J by 0 bases, with 4 bases of the junction left unmatched. Germline CDR1 and CDR2: SGHVS and FQNEAQ. The CDR3 DNA reads TGTGCCAGCAGCCACCGGGACAGCTCCTACAATGAGCAGTTCTTC. Translated, it gives CASSHRDSSYNEQFF. Looking up the rest from reference TRBV7-8 and TRBJ2-1 gives the full variable domain: GAGVSQSPRYKVAKRGQDVALRCDPISGHVSLFWYQQALGQGPEFLTYFQNEAQLDKSGLPSDRFFAERPEGSVSTLKIQRTQQEDSAVYLCASSHRDSSYNEQFFGPGTRLTVL.

This clonotype was seen repeatedly, ten times or more. The V call is TRBV5-1, the J call TRBJ2-1; the match to TRBD2 covers 11 bases. CDR3 length: 15 amino acids. The trim removed 1 base at V and 7 bases at J, leaving 4 bases unmatched. Looked up from germline, CDR1 is SGHRS and CDR2 is YFSETQ. CDR3 residues: CASSLKLAGANEQFF. The CDR3 DNA is TGCGCCAGCAGCTTGAAACTAGCGGGAGCGAATGAGCAGTTCTTC.

This clonotype was detected ten times or more. The rearrangement links TRBV19 to TRBJ2-5; 8 positions match TRBD2. CDR1 is LNHDA and CDR2 is SQIVND in the germline V gene (reference sequence). J lost 1 base, V lost 2 bases, and 3 bases had no gene match. CDR3 length: 15 amino acids. DNA of the CDR3: TGTGCCAGTAGTATAACTAGCGGCTTCCAAGAGACCCAGTACTTC. Protein sequence: CASSITSGFQETQYF.

This clonotype was observed at least ten times. CDR3 nucleotide sequence: TGTGCCAGCAGCTTAGGGGGACTAACCGCGTACGAGCAGTACTTC. Residues: CASSLGGLTAYEQYF. The rearrangement uses TRBV7-8 and TRBJ2-7, with 7 bases fitting TRBD2. This CDR3 comprises 15 residues. Germline assignment: CDR1 SGHVS and CDR2 FQNEAQ. The trim removed 1 base at V and 4 bases at J, leaving 7 bases unmatched.

This chain uses TRBV3-1 with TRBJ1-1; possible D gene TRBD1, 6 bases. Trimming stripped 1 base from V and 9 bases from J, with 15 bases between. The CDR3 is 14 residues long. CDR1 and CDR2 (germline): LGHDT, YNNKEL (reference sequence). CDR3 region: CASSQASGQRKAFF. The CDR3 DNA reads TGTGCCAGCAGCCAAGCCTCGGGACAACGAAAAGCTTTCTTT.

This clonotype was counted ten times or more. The V and J genes are TRBV20-1 and TRBJ1-4, with 8 bases matching TRBD1. J was trimmed by 8 bases and V by 5 bases; bases with no gene match: 10. CDR1 and CDR2 from the germline V gene are DFQATT and SNEGSKA (reference sequence). This CDR3 comprises 14 residues. CDR3 nucleotide sequence: TGCAGTGCTCCCGACCTCAGGGGGCCGGAAAAACTGTTTTTT. Its translation: CSAPDLRGPEKLFF.